These 15 T cell receptor beta chains were all obtained from the same sample, sequenced in a study of Graves' ophthalmopathy and Graves' hyperthyroidism. The sequenced template was RNA, covering the TCR beta CDR3 region. The library came from an HTBI-primed first-round RT-PCR and a second-round multiplex PCR. Via MiXCR, TCRdb re-called the multiplex PCR reads, giving one row per CDR3 protein. The data hold 150,000 or so distinct CDR3 sequences, with 39% observed a single time. The sequencing sample was made of peripheral blood. The receptors derive from a man aged 25-45 years with Graves' ophthalmopathy.

This clonotype has a count of ten or more. This chain links TRBV12-3 or TRBV12-4 with TRBJ1-1; D call uncertain. V was cut by 6 bases and J by 6 bases, with 17 bases left in between. This CDR3 region has 14 residues. CDR3 in amino acids: CASSRAWGLPEAFF. The CDR3 nucleotides read TGTGCCAGCAGCCGGGCCTGGGGTTTGCCTGAAGCTTTCTTT.

In this sample, this clonotype turned up many times. This chain links TRBV28 with TRBJ2-2, with D possibly being TRBD1 (6 bases). V gave up 8 bases and J gave up 0 bases, with 10 bases separating them. CDR1 and CDR2 (germline): MDHEN, SYDVKM. The length of the CDR3 is 14 residues. Written as DNA, the CDR3 is TGTGCCAGCGCCGGACAGCCGAACACCGGGGAGCTGTTTTTT. Residues: CASAGQPNTGELFF. Filled out from reference TRBV28 and TRBJ2-2, the complete variable domain reads DVKVTQSSRYLVKRTGEKVFLECVQDMDHENMFWYRQDPGLGLRLIYFSYDVKMKEKGDIPEGYSVSREKKERFSLILESASTNQTSMYLCASAGQPNTGELFFGEGSRLTVL.

J is TRBJ1-2 and V is TRBV2; possibly TRBD1 for D (5 bases). The length of the CDR3 is 14 residues. Germline V gene sequence: CDR1 SNHLY, CDR2 FYNNEI. V was clipped by 4 bases and J by 2 bases, with 11 bases between them. The CDR3 here is CASSVARQNYGYTF. In DNA, the CDR3 is TGTGCCAGCAGTGTCGCCCGACAGAACTATGGCTACACCTTC.

This clonotype was seen at least ten times. This rearrangement joins TRBV27 to TRBJ1-2; D call uncertain. CDR1 and CDR2 (germline): MNHEY, SMNVEV (reference sequence). Trimming left V 0 bases short and J 0 bases short, with 8 bases between. The CDR3 has 15 amino acids. CDR3 sequence reads: CASSLSGYANYGYTF. The CDR3 bases are TGTGCCAGCAGTTTATCAGGATACGCTAACTATGGCTACACCTTC.

This clonotype was seen only a few times. The rearrangement joins TRBV12-3 or TRBV12-4 to TRBJ2-7; perhaps TRBD1 as D (6 bases). V gave up 4 bases and J gave up 2 bases, with 15 bases separating them. There are 15 residues in the CDR3. CDR3 amino acids: CASSWTERRPYEQYF. The CDR3 region has the DNA TGTGCCAGCAGTTGGACAGAGAGGAGGCCCTACGAGCAGTACTTC.

The rearrangement joins TRBV7-2 to TRBJ1-6; D ambiguous. CDR1 is SGHTA and CDR2 is FQGNSA in the germline V gene. The CDR3 sequence is 12 residues long. V was pared by 5 bases and J by 11 bases, with 10 bases between. The CDR3 loop reads CASSTYGAPLHF. CDR3 DNA: TGTGCCAGCAGCACCTATGGCGCACCCCTCCACTTT.

This clonotype was found many times. This chain joins TRBV7-2 and TRBJ1-3, with TRBD1 as a possible D gene (6 bases). The CDR3 consists of 15 residues. V lost 2 bases and J 4 bases, leaving 12 bases between the germline ends. CDR1 SGHTA and CDR2 FQGNSA come from the germline V gene. CDR3 DNA sequence: TGTGCCAGCAGCTTACAATCAGGGGCGGGAAACACCATATATTTT. Amino acid sequence: CASSLQSGAGNTIYF. Combining the CDR3 with reference TRBV7-2 and TRBJ1-3 gives the whole variable domain GAGVSQSPSNKVTEKGKDVELRCDPISGHTALYWYRQSLGQGLEFLIYFQGNSAPDKSGLPSDRFSAERTGGSVSTLTIQRTQQEDSAVYLCASSLQSGAGNTIYFGEGSWLTVV.

This clonotype was observed a handful of times. The V call is TRBV29-1, the J call TRBJ2-7; 13 nucleotides line up with TRBD2. Per the germline V gene, CDR1 is SQVTM and CDR2 is ANQGSEA. The CDR3 is made up of 14 amino acids. The V and J ends lost 6 bases and 6 bases, in that order; junction bases with no gene match: 8. The CDR3 reads CSVGGLAGSAEQYF. For the CDR3, the DNA is TGCAGCGTGGGGGGACTAGCGGGGTCCGCCGAGCAGTACTTC.

This clonotype was recorded many times. The chain links TRBV30 to TRBJ1-1; D unclear. Trimming pared 4 bases from V and 1 base from J, leaving 4 bases between. This CDR3 has 11 amino acids. Germline lookup yields CDR1 GTSNPN and CDR2 SVGIG (reference sequence). DNA for the CDR3: TGTGCCTGGAAAGGGAACACTGAAGCTTTCTTT. It codes for CAWKGNTEAFF.

This clonotype turned up a few times. CDR3 region: CASSYSRDSSANTEAFF. As DNA, the CDR3 is TGTGCCAGCAGTTACTCGAGGGACAGTTCGGCCAACACTGAAGCTTTCTTT. V is TRBV6-5 and J is TRBJ1-1; 7 nucleotides match TRBD1. V was clipped by 0 bases and J by 2 bases; unmatched bases: 9. This CDR3 has 17 residues. Looked up from germline, CDR1 is MNHEY and CDR2 is SVGAGI.

The rearrangement uses TRBV12-3 or TRBV12-4 and TRBJ2-7, with D maybe TRBD1 (7 bases). Trimming shortened V by 6 bases and J by 5 bases, and 17 bases separated the two germline ends. This CDR3 has 14 residues. The CDR3 loop reads CASRGQPGGNEQYF. CDR3 DNA sequence: TGTGCCAGCAGGGGACAGCCAGGGGGGAACGAGCAGTACTTC.

This clonotype has ten or more counts. The chain carries TRBV7-2 and TRBJ2-5; D call uncertain. This CDR3 has 15 amino acids. Trimming pared 7 bases from V and 7 bases from J, leaving 22 bases between. The germline V gene encodes CDR1 SGHTA and CDR2 FQGNSA. The CDR3 is CASNFTLRHLWTQYF. The CDR3 DNA reads TGTGCCAGCAACTTCACCCTAAGACACCTTTGGACCCAGTACTTC.

This clonotype was recorded at least ten times. This chain uses TRBV27 with TRBJ2-7; D is undetermined. The V and J ends lost 5 bases and 8 bases respectively, with 10 bases between them. The germline gives CDR1 MNHEY, CDR2 SMNVEV (reference sequence). The CDR3 sequence is 11 residues long. The CDR3 sequence: CASSTSIKQYF. The CDR3 DNA sequence: TGTGCCAGCAGTACCTCAATTAAGCAGTACTTC.

The CDR3 spells CASSRRGLAGEETQYF. Here the CDR3 DNA reads TGTGCCAGTAGCCGGCGTGGACTAGCGGGGGAGGAGACCCAGTACTTC. The chain joins TRBV19 to TRBJ2-5; TRBD2 matches 13 bases. Germline V lookup: CDR1 LNHDA, CDR2 SQIVND (reference sequence). The CDR3 has 16 residues. Losses at the gene ends were 6 bases for V and 5 bases for J; bases not matched to a gene: 9.

This clonotype appeared many times. V and J are TRBV28 and TRBJ1-4, with a possible D match to TRBD1 (5 bases). The length of the CDR3 is 15 residues. Germline loops: CDR1 MDHEN, CDR2 SYDVKM. V was shortened by 5 bases and J by 2 bases, with 12 bases between the two germline ends. The CDR3: CASSPGGTTNEKLFF. CDR3 bases: TGTGCCAGCAGTCCGGGAGGGACGACTAATGAAAAACTGTTTTTT.